The present T cell receptor beta chain was sequenced within a study of cytomegalovirus exposure and HLA in healthy donors. A note on this clone: The antigen is undetermined.

Overall study results and limits: Cytomegalovirus-associated status was assigned to approximately 160 TCR beta chains.

Both 60 Vbeta primers and 13 Jbeta primers went into the PCR. This table comes from immunoSEQ multiplex PCR, and its TCRdb copy is limited to in-frame clones, with some not included. The sample has approximately 70,000 clones, about 79% seen once. In germline, CDR1 is MNHNY, CDR2 SVGAGI (reference sequence). The CDR3 runs to 15 residues. V lost 6 bases, J lost 0 bases, and 12 bases lay in between. The sequence came from a man aged 55 to 70 in good health and CMV-seropositive. Sequenced material: PBMCs. This sequence joins TRBV6-6 and TRBJ1-5; perhaps TRBD1 as D (6 bases). The CDR3 here is CASSPMDSSNQPQHF. The CDR3 DNA reads as TGTGCCAGCAGCCCGATGGACAGTAGCAATCAGCCCCAGCATTTT.